What follows are 10 T cell receptor beta chains derived from one specimen sequenced in a study of blood T cell repertoires in COVID-19. Assay used: immunoSEQ multiplex PCR; TCRdb lists only in-frame clones, some missing. Counted here are roughly 230,000 clones, 65% to 90% occurring once; the ten biggest clones make up 5.1%. Sequenced sample: peripheral blood. These receptors all stem from a man over 45 with COVID-19, enrolled during active disease.

The V gene is TRBV2, the J gene TRBJ1-2; tentatively, D is TRBD1 (6 bases). V lost 7 bases and J lost 5, with 11 bases in between. The CDR3 length is 12 residues. Germline assignment: CDR1 SNHLY and CDR2 FYNNEI. Here the CDR3 reads CASIGGGYGYTF. In DNA, the CDR3 is TGTGCCAGCATAGGGGGAGGGTATGGCTACACCTTC.

The V gene is TRBV3-1 (or the pseudogene TRBV3-2), the J gene TRBJ2-5, with 10 nucleotides matching TRBD2. This CDR3 region has 18 residues. Per the germline V gene, CDR1 is LGHDT and CDR2 is YNNKEL (reference sequence). Trimming took 2 bases from V and 3 from J; bases not matched to a gene: 12. CDR3 residues: CASSQSSTRTSGEETQYF. The DNA for the CDR3 is TGTGCCAGCAGCCAATCCTCAACCAGGACTAGCGGAGAAGAGACCCAGTACTTC.

The chain links TRBV6-1 to TRBJ2-1, with D tentatively TRBD2 (6 bases). Trimming pared 5 bases from V and 7 bases from J, leaving 15 bases between. Germline CDR1 MNHNS, CDR2 SASEGT. This CDR3 has 14 residues. The CDR3 sequence: CASSFAGGVNEQFF. The CDR3, as DNA: TGTGCCAGCAGTTTTGCGGGCGGGGTTAATGAGCAGTTCTTC.

The rearrangement links TRBV28 to TRBJ1-1; 7 positions match TRBD1. This CDR3 region has 15 residues. With V trimmed by 3 bases and J by 5 bases, 9 bases remained unmatched. Germline V gives CDR1 MDHEN, CDR2 SYDVKM. The CDR3 here is CASSLGHRGATEAFF. The CDR3 DNA reads TGTGCCAGCAGTTTGGGCCACAGGGGAGCGACTGAAGCTTTCTTT.

The chain employs TRBV2 and TRBJ2-5, with TRBD1 matching over 7 bases. With 2 bases clipped from V and 5 bases from J, the junction kept 2 bases outside the gene matches. The germline CDR1 and CDR2 sequences are SNHLY and FYNNEI. The CDR3 runs 13 residues. The CDR3 DNA follows: TGTGCCAGCAGTGAAAGGGGGCTGGAGACCCAGTACTTC. Its protein product is CASSERGLETQYF.

This clone was found once. The rearrangement links TRBV20-1 to TRBJ2-7; the D is unclear. Between the trimmed V and J ends, which lost 3 bases and 7 bases, there was a span of 10 bases. Germline CDR1 DFQATT, CDR2 SNEGSKA (reference sequence). The CDR3 runs 11 residues. CDR3 DNA sequence: TGCAGTGCTAGTCCCATACGGGAGCAGTACTTC. This translates into CSASPIREQYF.

The chain recombines TRBV7-3 with TRBJ2-1; 10 nucleotides align to TRBD2. The CDR3 loop spans 13 amino acids. Trimming at V came to 5 bases and at J to 9 bases, leaving 4 bases not matched to a gene. The germline V gene encodes CDR1 SGHTA and CDR2 FQGTGA. CDR3 region: CASSVQREGEQFF. CDR3 coding DNA: TGTGCCAGCAGCGTCCAGCGGGAGGGTGAGCAGTTCTTC. The whole variable domain, remainder taken from reference TRBV7-3 and TRBJ2-1, is GAGVSQTPSNKVTEKGKYVELRCDPISGHTALYWYRQSLGQGPEFLIYFQGTGAADDSGLPNDRFFAVRPEGSVSTLKIQRTERGDSAVYLCASSVQREGEQFFGPGTRLTVL.

The V and J genes are TRBV5-1 and TRBJ2-7; 9 positions agree with TRBD1. This CDR3 comprises 13 residues. V lost 0 bases and J lost 5; bases outside the gene matches: 0. Germline V gene lookup returns CDR1 SGHRS and CDR2 YFSETQ. Here the CDR3 DNA reads TGCGCCAGCAGCTTGGGACAGGGGGACGAGCAGTACTTC. Residues: CASSLGQGDEQYF.

This clone occurred many times. The chain employs TRBV28 and TRBJ1-5, with D maybe TRBD1 (6 bases). Germline-derived CDR1 and CDR2 are MDHEN and SYDVKM. V gave up 5 bases and J gave up 5 bases, with 13 bases separating them. CDR3 size: 14 residues. The CDR3 protein is CASSLGGLDQPQHF. DNA for the CDR3: TGTGCCAGCAGTCTGGGGGGGCTGGATCAGCCCCAGCATTTT. The complete variable domain, with remaining parts taken from reference TRBV28 and TRBJ1-5, reads DVKVTQSSRYLVKRTGEKVFLECVQDMDHENMFWYRQDPGLGLRLIYFSYDVKMKEKGDIPEGYSVSREKKERFSLILESASTNQTSMYLCASSLGGLDQPQHFGDGTRLSIL.

This chain connects TRBV7-9 to TRBJ2-2; D call uncertain. The CDR3 extends over 13 amino acids. Deletions cut 6 bases from V and 6 bases from J, with 11 bases between. Germline V gives CDR1 SEHNR, CDR2 FQNEAQ (reference sequence). The CDR3 sequence: CASSTPRAGELFF. Here the CDR3 DNA reads TGTGCCAGCAGTACCCCCCGGGCCGGGGAGCTGTTTTTT.